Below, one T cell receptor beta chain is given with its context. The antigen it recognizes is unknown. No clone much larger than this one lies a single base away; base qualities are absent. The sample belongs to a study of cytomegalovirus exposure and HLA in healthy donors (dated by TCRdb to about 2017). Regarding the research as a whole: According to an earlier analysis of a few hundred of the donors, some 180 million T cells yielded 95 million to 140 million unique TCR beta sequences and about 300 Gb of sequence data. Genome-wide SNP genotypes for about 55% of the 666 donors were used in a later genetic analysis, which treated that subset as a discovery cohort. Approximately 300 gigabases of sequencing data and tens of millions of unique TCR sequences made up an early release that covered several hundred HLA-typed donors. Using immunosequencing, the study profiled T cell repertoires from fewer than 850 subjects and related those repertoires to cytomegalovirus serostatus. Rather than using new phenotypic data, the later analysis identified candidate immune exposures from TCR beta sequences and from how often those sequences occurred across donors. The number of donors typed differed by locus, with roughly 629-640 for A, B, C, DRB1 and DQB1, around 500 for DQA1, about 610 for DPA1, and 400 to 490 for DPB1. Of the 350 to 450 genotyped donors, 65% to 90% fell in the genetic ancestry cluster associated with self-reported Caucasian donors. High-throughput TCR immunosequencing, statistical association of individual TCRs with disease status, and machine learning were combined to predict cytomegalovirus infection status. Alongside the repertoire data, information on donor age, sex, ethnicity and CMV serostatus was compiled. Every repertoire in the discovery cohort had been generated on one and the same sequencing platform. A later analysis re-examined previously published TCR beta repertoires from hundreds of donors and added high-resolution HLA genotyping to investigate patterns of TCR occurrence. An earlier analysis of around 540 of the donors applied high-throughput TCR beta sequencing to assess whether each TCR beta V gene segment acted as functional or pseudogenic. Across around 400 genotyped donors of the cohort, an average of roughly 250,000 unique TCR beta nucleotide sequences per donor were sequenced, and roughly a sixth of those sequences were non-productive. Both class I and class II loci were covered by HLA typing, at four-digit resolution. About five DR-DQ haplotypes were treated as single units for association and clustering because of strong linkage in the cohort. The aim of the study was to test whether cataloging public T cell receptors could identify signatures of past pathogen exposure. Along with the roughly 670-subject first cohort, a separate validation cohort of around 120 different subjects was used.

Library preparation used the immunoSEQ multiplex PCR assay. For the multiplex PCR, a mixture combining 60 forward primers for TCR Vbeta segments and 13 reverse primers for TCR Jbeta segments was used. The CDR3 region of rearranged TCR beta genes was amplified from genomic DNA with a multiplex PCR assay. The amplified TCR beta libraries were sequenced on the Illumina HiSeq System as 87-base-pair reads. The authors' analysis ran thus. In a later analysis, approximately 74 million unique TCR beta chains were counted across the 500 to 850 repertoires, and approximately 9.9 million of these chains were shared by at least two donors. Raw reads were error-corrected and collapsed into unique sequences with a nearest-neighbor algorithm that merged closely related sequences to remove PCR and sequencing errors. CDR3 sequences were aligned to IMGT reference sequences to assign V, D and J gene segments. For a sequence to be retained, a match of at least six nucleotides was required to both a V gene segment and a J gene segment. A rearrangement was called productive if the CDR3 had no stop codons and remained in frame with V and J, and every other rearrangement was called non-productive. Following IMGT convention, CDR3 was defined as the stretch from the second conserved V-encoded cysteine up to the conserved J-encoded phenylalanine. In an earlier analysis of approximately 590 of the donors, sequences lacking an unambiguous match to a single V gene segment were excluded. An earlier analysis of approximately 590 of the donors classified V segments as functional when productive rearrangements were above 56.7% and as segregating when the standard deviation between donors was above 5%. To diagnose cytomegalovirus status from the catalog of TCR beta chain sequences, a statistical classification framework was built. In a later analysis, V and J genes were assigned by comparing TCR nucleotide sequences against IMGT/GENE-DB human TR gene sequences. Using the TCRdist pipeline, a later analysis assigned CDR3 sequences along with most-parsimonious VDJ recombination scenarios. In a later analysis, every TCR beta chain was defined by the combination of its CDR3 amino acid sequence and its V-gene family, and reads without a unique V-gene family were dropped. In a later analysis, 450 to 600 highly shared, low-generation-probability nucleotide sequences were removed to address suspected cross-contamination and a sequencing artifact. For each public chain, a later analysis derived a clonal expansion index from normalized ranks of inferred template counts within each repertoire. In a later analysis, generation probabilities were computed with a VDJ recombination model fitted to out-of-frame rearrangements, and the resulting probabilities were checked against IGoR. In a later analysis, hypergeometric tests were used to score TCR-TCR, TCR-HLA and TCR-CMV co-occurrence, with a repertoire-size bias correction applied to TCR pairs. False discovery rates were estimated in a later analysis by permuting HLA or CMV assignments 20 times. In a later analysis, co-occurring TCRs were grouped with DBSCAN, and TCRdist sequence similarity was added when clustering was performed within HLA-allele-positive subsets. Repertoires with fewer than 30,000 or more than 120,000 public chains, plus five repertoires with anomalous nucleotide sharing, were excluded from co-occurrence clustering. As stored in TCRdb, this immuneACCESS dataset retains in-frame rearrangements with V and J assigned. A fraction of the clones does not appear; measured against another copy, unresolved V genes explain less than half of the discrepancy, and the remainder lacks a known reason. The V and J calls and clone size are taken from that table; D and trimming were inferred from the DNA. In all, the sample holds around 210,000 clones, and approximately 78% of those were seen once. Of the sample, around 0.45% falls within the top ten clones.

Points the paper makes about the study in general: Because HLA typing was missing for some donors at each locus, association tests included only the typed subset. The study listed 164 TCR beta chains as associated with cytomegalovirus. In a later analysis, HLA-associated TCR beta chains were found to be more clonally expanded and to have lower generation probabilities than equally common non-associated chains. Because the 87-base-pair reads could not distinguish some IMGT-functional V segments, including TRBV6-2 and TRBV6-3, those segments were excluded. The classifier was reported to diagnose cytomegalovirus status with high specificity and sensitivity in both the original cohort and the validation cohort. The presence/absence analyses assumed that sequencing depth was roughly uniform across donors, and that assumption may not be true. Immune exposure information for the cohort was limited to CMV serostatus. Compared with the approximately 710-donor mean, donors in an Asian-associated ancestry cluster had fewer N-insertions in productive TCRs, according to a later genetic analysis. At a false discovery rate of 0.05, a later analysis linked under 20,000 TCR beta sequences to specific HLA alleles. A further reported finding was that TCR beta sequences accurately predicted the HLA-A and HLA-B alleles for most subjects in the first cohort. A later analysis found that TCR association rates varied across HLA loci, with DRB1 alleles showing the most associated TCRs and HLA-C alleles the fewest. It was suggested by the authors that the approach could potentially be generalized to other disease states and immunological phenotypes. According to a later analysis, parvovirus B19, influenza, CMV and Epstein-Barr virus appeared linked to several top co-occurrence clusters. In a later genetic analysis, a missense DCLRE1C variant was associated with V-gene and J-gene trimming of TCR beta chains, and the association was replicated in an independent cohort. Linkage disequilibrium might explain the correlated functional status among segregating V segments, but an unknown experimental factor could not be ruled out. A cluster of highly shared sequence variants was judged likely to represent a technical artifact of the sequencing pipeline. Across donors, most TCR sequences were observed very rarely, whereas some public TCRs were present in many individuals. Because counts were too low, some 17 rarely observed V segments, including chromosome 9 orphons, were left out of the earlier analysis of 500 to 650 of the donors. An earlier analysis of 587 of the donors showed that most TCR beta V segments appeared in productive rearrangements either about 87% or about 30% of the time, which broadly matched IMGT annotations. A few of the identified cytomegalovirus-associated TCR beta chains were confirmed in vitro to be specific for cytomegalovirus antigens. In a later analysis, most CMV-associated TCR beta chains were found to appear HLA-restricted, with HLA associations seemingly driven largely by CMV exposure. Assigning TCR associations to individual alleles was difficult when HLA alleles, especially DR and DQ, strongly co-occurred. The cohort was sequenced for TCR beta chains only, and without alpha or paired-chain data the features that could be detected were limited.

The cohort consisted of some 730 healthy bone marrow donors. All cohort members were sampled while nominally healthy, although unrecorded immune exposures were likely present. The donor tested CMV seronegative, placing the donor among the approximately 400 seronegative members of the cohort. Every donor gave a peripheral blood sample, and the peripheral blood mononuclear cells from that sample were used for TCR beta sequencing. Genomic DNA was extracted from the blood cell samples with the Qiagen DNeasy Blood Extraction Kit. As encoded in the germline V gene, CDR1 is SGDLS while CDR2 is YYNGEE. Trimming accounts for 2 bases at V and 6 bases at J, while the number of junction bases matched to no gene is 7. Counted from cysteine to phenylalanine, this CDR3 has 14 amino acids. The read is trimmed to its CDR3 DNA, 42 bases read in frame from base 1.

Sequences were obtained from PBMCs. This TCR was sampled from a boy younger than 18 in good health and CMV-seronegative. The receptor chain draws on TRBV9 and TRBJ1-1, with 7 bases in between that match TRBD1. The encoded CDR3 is CASSVGTEGAEAFF. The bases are TGTGCCAGCAGCGTCGGGACAGAAGGCGCTGAAGCTTTCTTT.